This record covers a single T cell receptor (beta chain). Its cognate antigen is unknown. The table came from immunoSEQ multiplex PCR; TCRdb's copy has only in-frame clones and leaves some out. This repertoire shows approximately 21,000 clones, 85% found once; its top ten account for around 20%. This CDR3 is 16 amino acids long. Looked up from germline, CDR1 is LGHNA and CDR2 is YSLEER. After removal of 0 bases from V and 13 bases from J, the junction contained 17 bases not matched to a gene. This entry comes from a study of lymphopenia after photon versus proton radiotherapy. Study-wide results and limits: Post-nadir TCR diversity decline inversely tracked overall survival among those who died. Only patients who died were analyzed for survival; proton advantage is unproven. Oligoclonal CD8+ Temra expansion after nadir drove photon patients' diversity drop. Proton therapy kept repertoires fairly stable, unlike photons, which gained effector/memory cells.

The material was peripheral blood, obtained from a patient treated with photon-based radiotherapy. This TCR was sampled from a man aged 60 to 69 with pancreatic cancer. V gene TRBV4-3 combines with J gene TRBJ2-7; 8 nucleotides line up with TRBD2. The CDR3 bases are TGCGCCAGCAGCCAAGACCCCCCGGGAGGGGGGGCTCATGTATACTTC. Protein product: CASSQDPPGGGAHVYF.